This T cell receptor beta chain was captured by sequencing in a study of T cells in Graves' hyperthyroidism and ophthalmopathy. Across the study: Peripheral blood collection took place at initial diagnosis, before any treatment. Points from the study as a whole: Blood samples included most of the expanded thyroid clonotypes exceeding 0.001. Ophthalmopathy could be told apart from stable hyperthyroidism with a 13 V-J model.

Worth noting for this clonotype: As yet, its antigen is unknown.

PBMCs were obtained from under 13 ml fresh peripheral blood. Researchers amplified the TCR beta CDR3 regions from RNA transcripts. Carried out on the TCR CDR3, a first-round RT-PCR used the HTBI primer set. TCRdb recomputed calls from the multiplex PCR reads with MiXCR, one row per CDR3 protein. This sample carries about 640,000 distinct CDR3 sequences, less than 25% of them seen once, and the ten largest clones take 30% to 40%. The V and J ends lost 9 bases and 7 bases, in that order; junction bases with no gene match: 9. Germline V lookup: CDR1 KGHSH, CDR2 LQKENI. There are 14 residues in the CDR3. V is TRBV18 and J is TRBJ1-3, with 10 positions matching TRBD1. The clonotype was recovered from a man aged 25-45 years with Graves' ophthalmopathy. Sample: blood. The CDR3 DNA follows: TGTGCCAGTTCCACCGGGACAGGGGACAACACCATATATTTT. This gives the protein CASSTGTGDNTIYF.